This passage covers 15 T cell receptor beta chains from one sample sequenced in a study of blood T cell repertoires in COVID-19. The data were produced by immunoSEQ multiplex PCR, yet TCRdb's version contains in-frame clones alone and is incomplete. The sample consists of a few hundred thousand clones, 81% of them appearing once. Sequenced material: peripheral blood. Receptors originate from a human donor with acute or convalescent COVID-19. The donor label of this sample is uncertain.

The chain has TRBV18 and TRBJ1-5, with D possibly being TRBD1 (5 bases). This CDR3 contains 14 residues. The V and J ends lost 5 bases and 3 bases respectively, with 11 bases between them. Germline lookup yields CDR1 KGHSH and CDR2 LQKENI. The CDR3 bases are TGTGCCAGCTCATCCGACAGCCTCAATCAGCCCCAGCATTTT. The encoded protein is CASSSDSLNQPQHF.

The V and J genes are TRBV6-6 and TRBJ1-1; 10 bases match TRBD1. The CDR3 length is 15 residues. CDR1 is MNHNY and CDR2 is SVGAGI in the germline V gene (reference sequence). J was trimmed by 4 bases and V by 2 bases; bases with no gene match: 4. The CDR3 DNA follows: TGTGCCAGCAGTTACAAGGGGGACAGGGGCACTGAAGCTTTCTTT. It yields the protein CASSYKGDRGTEAFF.

This rearrangement joins TRBV18 to TRBJ1-3; D unclear. The V gene's germline CDR1 is KGHSH and CDR2 LQKENI. V lost 2 bases to trimming and J lost 0 bases, with 5 bases between them. The CDR3 is made up of 14 amino acids. The chain's CDR3 is CASSPSISGNTIYF. As DNA, the CDR3 is TGTGCCAGCTCACCATCTATCTCTGGAAACACCATATATTTT.

CDR3 residues: CASDRGGSYGYTF. The CDR3, as DNA: TGTGCCAGCGACAGGGGAGGCAGCTATGGCTACACCTTC. The rearrangement links TRBV19 to TRBJ1-2, with TRBD1 identical over 8 bases. V dropped 9 bases and J dropped 4; count of bases not matched to a gene: 7. CDR3 length: 13 residues. Germline V gives CDR1 LNHDA, CDR2 SQIVND (reference sequence).

The V and J genes are TRBV10-3 and TRBJ2-7; 7 bases are shared with TRBD1. Trimming took 3 bases from V and 6 from J; bases not matched to a gene: 11. The CDR3 covers 15 residues. Germline lookup yields CDR1 ENHRY and CDR2 SYGVKD. This CDR3 is CAISDAQGMAVEQYF. The CDR3 DNA follows: TGTGCCATCAGTGACGCACAGGGGATGGCTGTCGAGCAGTACTTC.

This chain joins TRBV6-5 and TRBJ1-5; 11 bases map to TRBD1. The germline V gene encodes CDR1 MNHEY and CDR2 SVGAGI. The CDR3 is 16 amino acids. The ends lost 4 bases at V and 9 bases at J; junction bases unmatched: 11. This CDR3 reads CASSSRTGGSFRPQHF. CDR3 nucleotides: TGTGCCAGCAGTTCTAGGACAGGGGGCTCCTTTAGGCCCCAGCATTTT.

The V call is TRBV3-1 (or the pseudogene TRBV3-2), the J call TRBJ1-2, with TRBD1 identical over 9 bases. This CDR3 region has 15 residues. Looked up from germline, CDR1 is LGHDT and CDR2 is YNNKEL (reference sequence). Trimming removed 4 bases from V and 0 bases from J; junction bases left unmatched: 3. Here the CDR3 reads CASSPRTGANYGYTF. The CDR3 bases are TGTGCCAGCAGCCCAAGGACAGGGGCTAACTATGGCTACACCTTC.

The sample holds one count of this clone. The chain couples TRBV11-2 to TRBJ2-3, with a weak D call TRBD1 (6 bases). CDR1 and CDR2 from the germline V gene are SGHAT and FQNNGV. The CDR3 runs 16 residues. Trimming left V 1 base short and J 1 base short, with 12 bases between. Here the CDR3 DNA reads TGTGCCAGCAGCTTAGTTGGGGGCAGTGGCACAGATACGCAGTATTTT. This encodes CASSLVGGSGTDTQYF.

CDR3 coding DNA: TGTGCCAGCAGTTTACAGGGAAGGAGGGAGCTGTTTTTT. It is translated as CASSLQGRRELFF. The chain has TRBV12-3 or TRBV12-4 and TRBJ2-2, with a possible D match to TRBD1 (5 bases). Trimming stripped 2 bases from V and 9 bases from J, with 10 bases between. This CDR3 spans 13 amino acids.

This clone was seen a handful of times. The chain employs TRBV7-9 and TRBJ2-2, with D perhaps matching TRBD1 (5 bases). Germline V gene data show CDR1 as SEHNR and CDR2 as FQNEAQ (reference sequence). The V and J ends lost 3 bases and 5 bases respectively, with 13 bases between them. This CDR3 has 15 residues. In DNA form, the CDR3 reads TGTGCCAGCAGCTTTATATGGCAGGGTACCGGGGAGCTGTTTTTT. Translation gives CASSFIWQGTGELFF.

This clone was counted between two and nine times. The chain is built from TRBV6-5 and TRBJ2-3, with no clear D. CDR1 is MNHEY, CDR2 SVGAGI, per germline. Trimming removed 5 bases from V and 0 bases from J, with 12 bases in between. The CDR3 runs 15 residues. The CDR3 sequence is CASSPTVSSTDTQYF. In nucleotides, the CDR3 is TGTGCCAGCAGTCCCACAGTCTCTAGCACAGATACGCAGTATTTT.

The V and J genes are TRBV15 and TRBJ2-3; no clear D. The ends were cut back, 1 base at V and 2 bases at J, with 7 bases in the middle. The CDR3 extends over 14 amino acids. Germline CDR1 reads LNHNV; CDR2 reads YYDKDF (reference sequence). The CDR3 nucleotides read TGTGCCACCAGCAGAGTTGCGGTCACAGATACGCAGTATTTT. Protein: CATSRVAVTDTQYF.

This chain joins TRBV12-3 or TRBV12-4 and TRBJ2-1, with 7 bases aligning to TRBD1. V dropped 5 bases and J dropped 8; count of bases not matched to a gene: 6. The CDR3 consists of 13 residues. The CDR3 reads CASSNPQGYEQFF. The CDR3 bases are TGTGCCAGCAGTAACCCACAGGGGTATGAGCAGTTCTTC.

To note about this clone: This specimen includes other DNA sequences encoding the same CDR3. The chain joins TRBV3-1 (or the pseudogene TRBV3-2) to TRBJ1-4; TRBD1 aligns across 8 bases. Looked up from germline, CDR1 is LGHDT and CDR2 is YNNKEL (reference sequence). Losses at the gene ends were 1 base for V and 7 bases for J; bases not matched to a gene: 5. This CDR3 is built from 15 residues. The CDR3 loop reads CASSQVQGAGEKLFF. In DNA form, the CDR3 reads TGTGCCAGCAGCCAAGTGCAGGGGGCAGGTGAAAAACTGTTTTTT.

The gene calls are TRBV3-1 (or the pseudogene TRBV3-2) and TRBJ2-7; 11 bases match TRBD1. The junction had 9 bases not matched to a gene; V was cut back by 3 bases and J by 5 bases. The CDR3 is 16 amino acids. Germline V gene lookup returns CDR1 LGHDT and CDR2 YNNKEL (reference sequence). For the CDR3, the DNA is TGTGCCAGCAGCCAGGTGGACAGGGGGCGTCTTAACGAGCAGTACTTC. It yields the protein CASSQVDRGRLNEQYF.